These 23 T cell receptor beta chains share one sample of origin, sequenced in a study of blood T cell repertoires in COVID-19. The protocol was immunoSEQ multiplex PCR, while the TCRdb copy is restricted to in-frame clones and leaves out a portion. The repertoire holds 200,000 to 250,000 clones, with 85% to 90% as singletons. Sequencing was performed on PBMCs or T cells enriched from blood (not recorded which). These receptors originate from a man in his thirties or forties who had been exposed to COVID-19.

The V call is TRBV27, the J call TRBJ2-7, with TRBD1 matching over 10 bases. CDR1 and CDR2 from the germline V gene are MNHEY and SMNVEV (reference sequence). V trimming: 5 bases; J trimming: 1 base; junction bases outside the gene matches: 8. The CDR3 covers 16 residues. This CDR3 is CASSIRGGQGSYEQYF. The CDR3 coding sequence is TGTGCCAGCAGTATCCGGGGGGGACAGGGGTCCTACGAGCAGTACTTC.

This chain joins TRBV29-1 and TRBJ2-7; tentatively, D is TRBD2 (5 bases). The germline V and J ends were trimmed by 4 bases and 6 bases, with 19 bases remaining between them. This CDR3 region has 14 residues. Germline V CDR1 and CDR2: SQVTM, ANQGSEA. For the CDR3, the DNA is TGCAGCGTTGCGGTCGGGGTGTCCATAGGCGAGCAGTACTTC. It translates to CSVAVGVSIGEQYF.

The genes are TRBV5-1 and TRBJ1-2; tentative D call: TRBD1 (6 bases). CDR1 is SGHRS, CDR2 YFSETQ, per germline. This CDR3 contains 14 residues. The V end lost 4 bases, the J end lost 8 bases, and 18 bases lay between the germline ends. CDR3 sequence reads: CASSNTGLSSGYTF. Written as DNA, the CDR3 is TGCGCCAGCAGCAATACAGGGCTGTCAAGCGGCTACACCTTC.

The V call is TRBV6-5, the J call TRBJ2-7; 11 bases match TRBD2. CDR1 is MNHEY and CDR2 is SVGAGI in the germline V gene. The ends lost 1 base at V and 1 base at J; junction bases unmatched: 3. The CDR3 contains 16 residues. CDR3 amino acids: CASSYLLAGVSYEQYF. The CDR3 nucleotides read TGTGCCAGCAGTTACTTACTAGCGGGGGTTTCCTACGAGCAGTACTTC.

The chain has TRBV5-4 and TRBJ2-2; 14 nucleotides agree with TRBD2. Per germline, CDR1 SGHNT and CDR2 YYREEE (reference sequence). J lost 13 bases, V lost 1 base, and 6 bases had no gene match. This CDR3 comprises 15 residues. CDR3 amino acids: CASSLTTSGGGRLFF. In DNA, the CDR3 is TGTGCCAGCAGCTTGACGACTAGCGGGGGGGGCCGGCTGTTTTTT.

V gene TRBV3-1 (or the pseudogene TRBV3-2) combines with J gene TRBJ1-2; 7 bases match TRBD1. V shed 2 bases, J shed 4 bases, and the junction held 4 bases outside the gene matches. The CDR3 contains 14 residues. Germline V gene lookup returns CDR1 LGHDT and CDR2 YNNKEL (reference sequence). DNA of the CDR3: TGTGCCAGCAGCCAATCCCGACAGGGCTATGGCTACACCTTC. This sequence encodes CASSQSRQGYGYTF.

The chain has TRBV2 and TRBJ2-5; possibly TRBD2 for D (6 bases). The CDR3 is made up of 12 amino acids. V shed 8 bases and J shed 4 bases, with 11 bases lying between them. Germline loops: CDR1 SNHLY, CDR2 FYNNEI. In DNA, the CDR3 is TGTGCCAGCTTGGGGCGGGGAGAGACCCAGTACTTC. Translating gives CASLGRGETQYF. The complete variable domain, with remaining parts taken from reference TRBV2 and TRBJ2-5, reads EPEVTQTPSHQVTQMGQEVILRCVPISNHLYFYWYRQILGQKVEFLVSFYNNEISEKSEIFDDQFSVERPDGSNFTLKIRSTKLEDSAMYFCASLGRGETQYFGPGTRLLVL.

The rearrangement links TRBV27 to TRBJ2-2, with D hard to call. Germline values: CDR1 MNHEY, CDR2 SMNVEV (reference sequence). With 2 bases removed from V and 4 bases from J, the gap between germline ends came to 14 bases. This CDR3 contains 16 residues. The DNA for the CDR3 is TGTGCCAGCAGTTTAGACGCTCAGGTACTCACCGGGGAGCTGTTTTTT. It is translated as CASSLDAQVLTGELFF.

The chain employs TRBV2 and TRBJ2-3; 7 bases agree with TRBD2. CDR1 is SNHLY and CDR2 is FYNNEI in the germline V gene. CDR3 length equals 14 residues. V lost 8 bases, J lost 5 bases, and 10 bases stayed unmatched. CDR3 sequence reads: CASGLPGGGDTQYF. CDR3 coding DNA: TGTGCCAGCGGTCTCCCGGGAGGAGGAGATACGCAGTATTTT.

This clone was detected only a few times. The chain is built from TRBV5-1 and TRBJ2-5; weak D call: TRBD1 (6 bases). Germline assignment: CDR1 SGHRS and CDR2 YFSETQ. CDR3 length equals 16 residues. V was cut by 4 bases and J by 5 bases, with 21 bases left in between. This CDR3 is CASSPSQGMGLETQYF. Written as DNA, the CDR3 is TGCGCCAGCAGCCCCTCCCAGGGGATGGGTCTTGAGACCCAGTACTTC.

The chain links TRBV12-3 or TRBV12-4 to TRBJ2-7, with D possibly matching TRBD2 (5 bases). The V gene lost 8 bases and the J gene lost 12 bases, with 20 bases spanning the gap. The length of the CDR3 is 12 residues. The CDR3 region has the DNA TGTGCCAGCGGGAGCTACTCGACGGTATTGTACTTC. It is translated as CASGSYSTVLYF.

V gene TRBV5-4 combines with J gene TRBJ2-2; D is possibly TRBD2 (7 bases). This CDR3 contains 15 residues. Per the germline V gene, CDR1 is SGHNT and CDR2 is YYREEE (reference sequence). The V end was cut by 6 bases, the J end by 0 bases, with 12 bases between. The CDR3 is CASNLGGPNTGELFF. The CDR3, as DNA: TGTGCCAGCAACCTGGGGGGGCCGAACACCGGGGAGCTGTTTTTT.

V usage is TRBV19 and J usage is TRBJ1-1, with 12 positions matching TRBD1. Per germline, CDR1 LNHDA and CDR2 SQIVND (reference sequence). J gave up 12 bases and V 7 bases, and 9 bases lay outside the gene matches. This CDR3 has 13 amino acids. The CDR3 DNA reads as TGTGCCAGTACGGGACAGGGGGCAGTTTTAACTTTCTTT. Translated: CASTGQGAVLTFF.

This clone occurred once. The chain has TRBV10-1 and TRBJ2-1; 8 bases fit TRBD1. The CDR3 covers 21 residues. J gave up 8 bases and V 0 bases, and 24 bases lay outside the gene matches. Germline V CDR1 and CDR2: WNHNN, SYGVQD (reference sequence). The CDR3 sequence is CASSESVNRGVGQGIIDEQFF. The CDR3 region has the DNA TGCGCCAGCAGTGAGTCCGTAAATAGGGGGGTTGGACAGGGAATCATAGATGAGCAGTTCTTC.

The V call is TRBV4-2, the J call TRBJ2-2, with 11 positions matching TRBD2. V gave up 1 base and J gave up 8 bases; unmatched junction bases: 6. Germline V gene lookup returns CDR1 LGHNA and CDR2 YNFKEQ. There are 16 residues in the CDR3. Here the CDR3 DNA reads TGTGCCAGCAGCCAAGGTCTTAGCGGGGGGGAAGGGGAGCTGTTTTTT. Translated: CASSQGLSGGEGELFF.

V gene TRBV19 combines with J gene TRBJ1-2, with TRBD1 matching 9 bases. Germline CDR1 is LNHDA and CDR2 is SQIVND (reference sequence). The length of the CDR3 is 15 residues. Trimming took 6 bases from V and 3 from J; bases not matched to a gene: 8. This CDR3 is CASRALQGAYYGYTF. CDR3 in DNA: TGTGCCAGTAGGGCATTACAGGGGGCCTACTATGGCTACACCTTC.

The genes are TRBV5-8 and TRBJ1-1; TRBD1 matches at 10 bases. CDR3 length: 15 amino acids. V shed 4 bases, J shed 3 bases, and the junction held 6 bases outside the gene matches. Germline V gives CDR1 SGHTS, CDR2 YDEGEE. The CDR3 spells CASSPGTGADTEAFF. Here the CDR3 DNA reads TGTGCCAGCAGCCCCGGGACAGGGGCCGACACTGAAGCTTTCTTT. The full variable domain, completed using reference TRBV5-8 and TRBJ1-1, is EAGVTQSPTHLIKTRGQQATLRCSPISGHTSVYWYQQALGLGLQFLLWYDEGEERNRGNFPPRFSGRQFPNYSSELNVNALELEDSALYLCASSPGTGADTEAFFGQGTRLTVV.

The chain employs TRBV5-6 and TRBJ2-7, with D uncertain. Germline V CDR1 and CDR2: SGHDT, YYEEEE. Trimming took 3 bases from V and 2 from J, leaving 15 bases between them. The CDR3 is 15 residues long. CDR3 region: CASSWAPTVTYEQYF. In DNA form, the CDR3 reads TGTGCCAGCAGCTGGGCCCCGACCGTTACCTACGAGCAGTACTTC.

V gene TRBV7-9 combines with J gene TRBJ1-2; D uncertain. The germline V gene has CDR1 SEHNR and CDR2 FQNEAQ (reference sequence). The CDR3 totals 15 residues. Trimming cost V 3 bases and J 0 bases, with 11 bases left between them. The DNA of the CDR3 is TGTGCCAGCAGCTTCGGGTTCGATCCTAACTATGGCTACACCTTC. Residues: CASSFGFDPNYGYTF. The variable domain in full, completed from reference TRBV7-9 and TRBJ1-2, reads DTGVSQNPRHKITKRGQNVTFRCDPISEHNRLYWYRQTLGQGPEFLTYFQNEAQLEKSRLLSDRFSAERPKGSFSTLEIQRTEQGDSAMYLCASSFGFDPNYGYTFGSGTRLTVV.

CDR3 sequence reads: CASSYSLNSPLHF. CDR3 DNA sequence: TGTGCCAGCAGTTACTCATTAAATTCACCCCTCCACTTT. This chain links TRBV6-5 with TRBJ1-6, with D unresolved. The length of the CDR3 is 13 residues. V lost 0 bases and J lost 7, with 4 bases in between. Per the germline V gene, CDR1 is MNHEY and CDR2 is SVGAGI.

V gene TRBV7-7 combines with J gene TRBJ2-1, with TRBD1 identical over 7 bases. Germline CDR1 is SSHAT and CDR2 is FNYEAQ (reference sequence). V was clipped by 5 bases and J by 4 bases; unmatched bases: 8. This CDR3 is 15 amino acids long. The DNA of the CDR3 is TGTGCCAGCAGCCCACGGTCACAGGGGTACAATGAGCAGTTCTTC. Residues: CASSPRSQGYNEQFF. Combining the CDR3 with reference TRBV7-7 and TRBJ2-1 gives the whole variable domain GAGVSQSPRYKVTKRGQDVTLRCDPISSHATLYWYQQALGQGPEFLTYFNYEAQPDKSGLPSDRFSAERPEGSISTLTIQRTEQRDSAMYRCASSPRSQGYNEQFFGPGTRLTVL.

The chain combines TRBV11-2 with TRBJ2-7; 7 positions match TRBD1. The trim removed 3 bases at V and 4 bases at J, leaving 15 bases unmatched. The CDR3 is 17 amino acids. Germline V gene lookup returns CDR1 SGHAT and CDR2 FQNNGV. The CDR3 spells CASSFSWGDRVSYEQYF. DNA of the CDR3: TGTGCCAGCAGCTTCTCCTGGGGCGACAGGGTCTCTTACGAGCAGTACTTC.

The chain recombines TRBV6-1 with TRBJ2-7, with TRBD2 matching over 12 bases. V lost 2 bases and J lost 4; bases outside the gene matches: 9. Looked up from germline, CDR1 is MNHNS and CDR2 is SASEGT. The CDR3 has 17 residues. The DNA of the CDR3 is TGTGCCAGCAGTGAATACACTAGCGGGGGGCTAGAATACGAGCAGTACTTC. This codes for CASSEYTSGGLEYEQYF.